The present T cell receptor (beta chain) was sequenced within a study of identical twins. Points from the study as a whole: Insertion counts were lower in abundant cord blood beta clonotypes, a trend that memory repertoires did not show. Not following the same donors, the study drew its conclusions from cross-sectional statistical analysis. Excess twin sharing in beta out-of-frame sequences was weaker. Invariant T cells like MAIT and iNKT could partly confound the zero-insertion analyses.

TCRdb re-called the 5' RACE reads through MiXCR, storing one row per CDR3 protein. This table has hundreds of thousands of distinct CDR3 sequences, 6.1% appearing once. This clonotype has ten or more counts. As yet, its antigen is unknown. The sequencing input was naive T cells sorted from blood. This TCR derives from a man younger than 30 in good health.

This CDR3 is CASSFPGTTETQYF. The CDR3 region has the DNA TGCGCCAGCAGCTTTCCCGGGACGACAGAGACCCAGTACTTC. The chain carries TRBV5-1 and TRBJ2-5; the D gene could be TRBD1 or TRBD2 (5 bases each). This CDR3 comprises 14 residues. Trimming took off 2 bases at V and 4 bases at J, with 12 bases between the two ends. Germline assignment: CDR1 SGHRS and CDR2 YFSETQ.